This T cell receptor (beta chain) was retrieved from a study of graft-versus-host responses after intestinal transplantation. Study-level points and caveats: The presence of high graft-versus-host to host-versus-graft clonal ratios in allografts characterized patients with graft-donor T cell macrochimerism. Analysis identified GvH clones in recipient marrow, with some appearing first in ileum or blood.

The CDR3 loop spans 13 amino acids. V was cut by 4 bases and J by 2 bases, with 9 bases left in between. Per the germline V gene, CDR1 is MGHRA and CDR2 is YSYEKL. Some clones are missing from TCRdb's copy, which holds only in-frame ones; the method was immunoSEQ multiplex PCR. The sample lists around 93,000 clones; under 95% were seen once. This clone came up once. What it binds is not known. This receptor was identified in a human donor who received an intestinal transplant. The chain recombines TRBV4-1 with TRBJ2-7, with TRBD2 as a possible D gene (5 bases). Source: unstimulated CD8+ T cells sorted from spleen or lymph node cells, taken before intestinal transplant. The CDR3 loop reads CASSPVGAYEQYF. The CDR3 DNA follows: TGCGCCAGCAGCCCCGTGGGAGCCTACGAGCAGTACTTC.